This T cell receptor (beta chain) originates from a study of blood T cell repertoires in COVID-19. Study as a whole: From T cells, B-cell-depleted T cells, or PBMCs came the material, which was cDNA or gDNA.

Method: immunoSEQ multiplex PCR; TCRdb's copy keeps in-frame clones and lacks some. The data show over 120,000 clones, 76% seen once. The CDR3 spans 14 residues. Germline CDR1 SGHTA, CDR2 FQGTGA. V gave up 2 bases and J gave up 2 bases; unmatched junction bases: 1. This clonotype was sampled from a woman older than 75 with active or convalescent COVID-19. The sequencing sample was made of peripheral blood. The chain recombines TRBV7-3 with TRBJ2-7; TRBD1 agrees at 9 bases. The CDR3 reads CASSLGTGPYEQYF. CDR3 nucleotide sequence: TGTGCCAGCAGCTTAGGGACAGGGCCCTACGAGCAGTACTTC.